The 7 T cell receptor beta chains in this list originate from one sample, sequenced in a study of T-cell memory formation after mild COVID-19. TCRdb redid the calling of the 5' RACE reads with MiXCR, one entry per CDR3 protein. Among 200,000 to 300,000 distinct CDR3 sequences listed, 16% were seen once. The sequenced sample consisted of PBMCs or a T cell subset sorted from them (not recorded which). The receptors were sampled from a man younger than 35 who had mild COVID-19 (a few samples of this study predate the infection). Cell type and time point are not known.

The rearrangement uses TRBV4-3 and TRBJ2-3; D is possibly TRBD1 (5 bases). The length of the CDR3 is 16 residues. Trimming pared 0 bases from V and 1 base from J, leaving 11 bases between. CDR1 and CDR2 from the germline V gene are LGHNA and YSLEER. The CDR3 DNA reads TGCGCCAGCAGCCAAGAATGGCAGGGTCGCACAGATACGCAGTATTTT. This codes for CASSQEWQGRTDTQYF.

V and J are TRBV20-1 and TRBJ2-2; 10 bases align to TRBD1. The CDR3 length is 14 residues. Germline V gene sequence: CDR1 DFQATT, CDR2 SNEGSKA (reference sequence). J lost 2 bases, V lost 6 bases, and 3 bases had no gene match. The CDR3 here is CSARDRGNTGELFF. CDR3 in DNA: TGCAGTGCCCGGGACAGGGGCAACACCGGGGAGCTGTTTTTT.

This clonotype turned up a few times. A read error may account for a junction end that differs from germline. The genes are TRBV2 and TRBJ2-1, with 8 bases matching TRBD2. The CDR3 contains 15 residues. The V gene's germline CDR1 is SNHLY and CDR2 FYNNEI. The CDR3 loop reads CASSERSGGYSEQFF. CDR3 DNA: TGTGCCAGCAGTGAACGATCGGGGGGGTACAGTGAGCAGTTCTTC.

This clonotype was observed a handful of times. The V gene is TRBV10-1, the J gene TRBJ2-3; 8 nucleotides align to TRBD1. Germline CDR1 WNHNN, CDR2 SYGVQD (reference sequence). The CDR3 runs to 14 residues. Trimming removed 1 base from V and 5 bases from J; junction bases left unmatched: 2. The CDR3 sequence: CASSEFTGGDTQYF. The CDR3 DNA follows: TGCGCCAGCAGTGAGTTCACAGGGGGAGATACGCAGTATTTT.

There are a few counts of this clonotype. The chain combines TRBV15 with TRBJ2-1, with TRBD2 identical over 8 bases. J was trimmed by 0 bases and V by 1 base; bases with no gene match: 8. Germline loops: CDR1 LNHNV, CDR2 YYDKDF (reference sequence). The CDR3 extends over 18 amino acids. The CDR3 here is CATSRAASGGHSYNEQFF. CDR3 coding DNA: TGTGCCACCAGCAGAGCGGCCAGCGGGGGACACTCCTACAATGAGCAGTTCTTC.

This clonotype was detected only a few times. The J gene is TRBJ2-5, the V gene TRBV9, with 9 nucleotides matching TRBD1. The CDR3 consists of 15 residues. Germline V gives CDR1 SGDLS, CDR2 YYNGEE. The V segment lost 1 base and the J segment 5 bases; nucleotides outside the gene matches: 6. The CDR3 DNA is TGTGCCAGCAGCGTACTGGGACAGGGCGGTGAGACCCAGTACTTC. Residues: CASSVLGQGGETQYF.

This chain joins TRBV7-9 and TRBJ2-5; 12 bases align to TRBD1. The germline gives CDR1 SEHNR, CDR2 FQNEAQ (reference sequence). The CDR3 is made up of 17 amino acids. J gave up 5 bases and V 6 bases, and 13 bases lay outside the gene matches. This CDR3 is CASRNYKGQGAVETQYF. CDR3 sequence (DNA): TGTGCCAGCAGAAACTACAAGGGACAGGGGGCTGTCGAGACCCAGTACTTC.